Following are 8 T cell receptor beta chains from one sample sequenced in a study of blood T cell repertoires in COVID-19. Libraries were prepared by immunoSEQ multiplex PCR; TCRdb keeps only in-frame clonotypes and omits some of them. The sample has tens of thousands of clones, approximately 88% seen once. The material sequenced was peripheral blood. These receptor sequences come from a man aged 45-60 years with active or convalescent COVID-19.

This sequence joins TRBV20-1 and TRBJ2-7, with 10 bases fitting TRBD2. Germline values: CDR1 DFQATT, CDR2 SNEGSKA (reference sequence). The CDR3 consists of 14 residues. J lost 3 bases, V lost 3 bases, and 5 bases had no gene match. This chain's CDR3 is CSASRSSGGYEQYF. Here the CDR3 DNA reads TGCAGTGCTAGTCGATCTAGCGGGGGCTACGAGCAGTACTTC.

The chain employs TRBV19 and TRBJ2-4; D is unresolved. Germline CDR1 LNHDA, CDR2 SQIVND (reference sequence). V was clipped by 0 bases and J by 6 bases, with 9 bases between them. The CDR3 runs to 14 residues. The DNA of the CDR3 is TGTGCCAGTAGTATAGAGCCGACAACAAACATTCAGTACTTC. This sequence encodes CASSIEPTTNIQYF.

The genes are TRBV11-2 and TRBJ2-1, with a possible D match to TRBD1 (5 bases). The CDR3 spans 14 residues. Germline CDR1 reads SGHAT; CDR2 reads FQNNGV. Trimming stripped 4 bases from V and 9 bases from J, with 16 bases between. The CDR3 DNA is TGTGCCAGCAGCTCACCAAGGGGCGTCGCTGAGCAGTTCTTC. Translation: CASSSPRGVAEQFF. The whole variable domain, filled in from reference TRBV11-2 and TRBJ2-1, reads EAGVAQSPRYKIIEKRQSVAFWCNPISGHATLYWYQQILGQGPKLLIQFQNNGVVDDSQLPKDRFSAERLKGVDSTLKIQPAKLEDSAVYLCASSSPRGVAEQFFGPGTRLTVL.

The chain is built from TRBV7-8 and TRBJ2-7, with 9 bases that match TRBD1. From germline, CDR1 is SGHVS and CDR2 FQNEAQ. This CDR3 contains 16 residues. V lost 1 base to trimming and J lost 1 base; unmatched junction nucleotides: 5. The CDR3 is CASSLVGQGLSYEQYF. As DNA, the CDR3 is TGTGCCAGCAGCTTAGTGGGACAGGGACTTTCCTACGAGCAGTACTTC. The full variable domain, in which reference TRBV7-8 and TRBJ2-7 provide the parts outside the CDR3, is GAGVSQSPRYKVAKRGQDVALRCDPISGHVSLFWYQQALGQGPEFLTYFQNEAQLDKSGLPSDRFFAERPEGSVSTLKIQRTQQEDSAVYLCASSLVGQGLSYEQYFGPGTRLTVT.

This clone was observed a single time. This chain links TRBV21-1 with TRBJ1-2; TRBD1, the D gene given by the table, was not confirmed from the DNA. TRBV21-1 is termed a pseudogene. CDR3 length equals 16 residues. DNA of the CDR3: TGTGCCAGCAGCAAAAGGAAGGCAGGGGGCCTCTATGGCTACACCTTC. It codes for CASSKRKAGGLYGYTF.

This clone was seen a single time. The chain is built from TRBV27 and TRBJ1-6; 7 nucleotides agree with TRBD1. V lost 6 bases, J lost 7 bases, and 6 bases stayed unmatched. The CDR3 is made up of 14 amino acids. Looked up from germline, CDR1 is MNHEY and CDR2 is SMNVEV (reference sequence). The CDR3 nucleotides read TGTGCCAGCAGGCCGGGACAGCCCAATTCACCCCTCCACTTT. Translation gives CASRPGQPNSPLHF.

CDR3 in amino acids: CASSLAGRGEQYF. The DNA for the CDR3 is TGTGCCAGCAGCTTGGCAGGAAGGGGCGAGCAGTACTTC. The chain carries TRBV7-6 and TRBJ2-7; a possible D gene is TRBD1 (5 bases). The CDR3 spans 13 residues. Trimming took off 3 bases at V and 6 bases at J, with 12 bases between the two ends. Per the germline V gene, CDR1 is SGHVS and CDR2 is FNYEAQ.

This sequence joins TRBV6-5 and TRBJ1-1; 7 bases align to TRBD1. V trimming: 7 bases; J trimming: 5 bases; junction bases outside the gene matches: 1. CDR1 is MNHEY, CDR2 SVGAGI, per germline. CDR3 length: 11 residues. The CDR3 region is CASTRGTEAFF. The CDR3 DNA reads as TGTGCCAGCACCAGGGGGACTGAAGCTTTCTTT.